What follows describes a single TCR beta chain. Its antigen is currently not known. No base qualities exist here, and no much larger clone lies one base off it. The data originate from a study of response to subunit inactivated influenza vaccine listed by TCRdb under 2018. Regarding the study in general: Deep quantitative profiling of the T cell receptor repertoire was used in the study to follow responses to a trivalent subunit inactivated influenza vaccine.

The library was made by RT-PCR. The sample was run on an Illumina HiSeq 2500. TCRdb reprocessing: public reads trimmed at Q25 with fastp, clones called with MiXCR, in-frame beta chains kept. CDR3 protein sequences are deduplicated, and each keeps its most common genes and DNA. The table for this sample lists roughly 500,000 distinct CDR3 sequences; 16% of them were counted only once. Around 3% of the sample rests with the top ten. Study-level results and caveats: The authors proposed that each seasonal influenza vaccination may bring in only a limited number of new T cells.

Source: CD4+ T cells sorted from PBMCs, taken less than 30 months after vaccination. This TCR came from a man aged 50 to 69 who received an inactivated influenza vaccine. Donor details come from another sample of the same person, matched by shared clones.

The DNA sequence follows: TGTGCCAGCAGCCAAGAATTTGGGAATGAGCAGTTCTTC. Its product reads: CASSQEFGNEQFF. The V gene is TRBV4-2 and the J gene is TRBJ2-1, with the identity of the D gene unclear. The germline V gene specifies LGHNA as CDR1 and YNFKEQ as CDR2. The trim is 0 bases for V and 7 bases for J, with a gap of 7 bases between the germline ends. Measured from the cysteine to the phenylalanine, the CDR3 is 13 residues long. The kept DNA is CDR3 alone, 39 bases in frame from the first base.